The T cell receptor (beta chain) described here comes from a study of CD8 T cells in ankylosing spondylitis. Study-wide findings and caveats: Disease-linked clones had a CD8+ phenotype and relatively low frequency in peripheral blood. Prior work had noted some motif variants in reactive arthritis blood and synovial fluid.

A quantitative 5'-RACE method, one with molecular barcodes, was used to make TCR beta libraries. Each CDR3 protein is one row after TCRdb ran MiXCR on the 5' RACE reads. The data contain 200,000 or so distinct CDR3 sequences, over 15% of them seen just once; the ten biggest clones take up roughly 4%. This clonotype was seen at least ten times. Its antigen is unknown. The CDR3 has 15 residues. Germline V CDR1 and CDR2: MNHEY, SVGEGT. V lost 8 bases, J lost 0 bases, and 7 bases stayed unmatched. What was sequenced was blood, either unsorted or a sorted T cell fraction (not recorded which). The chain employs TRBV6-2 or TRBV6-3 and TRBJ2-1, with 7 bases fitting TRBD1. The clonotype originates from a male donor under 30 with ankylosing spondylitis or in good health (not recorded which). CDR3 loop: CASLGTASSYNEQFF. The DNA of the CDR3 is TGTGCCAGCTTGGGGACAGCAAGCTCCTACAATGAGCAGTTCTTC.